Only a few counts were recorded for the clone carrying this T cell receptor beta chain. Its antigen is not known. The sample is drawn from a study of cytomegalovirus exposure and HLA in healthy donors. PCR used 60 Vbeta primers and 13 Jbeta primers. Clones were read by immunoSEQ multiplex PCR, and TCRdb kept only the in-frame ones, dropping some. The profile shows approximately 200,000 clones, roughly 84% of them singletons. Germline V lookup: CDR1 SEHNR, CDR2 FQNEAQ (reference sequence). The J segment lost 3 bases and the V segment lost 6 bases, leaving 11 bases of the junction unmatched. The CDR3 sequence is 15 residues long. Notes on the study in general: Segments of the TCR beta V type were, in most cases, productive about 87% or about 30% of the time in an earlier analysis. Later analysis identified over 15,000 TCR beta sequences associated with HLA alleles, using a false discovery rate threshold of 0.05.

The source material was PBMCs. The TCR was taken from a girl between 10 and 17 years old in good health and CMV-seronegative. The gene calls are TRBV7-9 and TRBJ2-7, with 7 bases matching TRBD1. This CDR3 is CASSPRQGPNYEQYF. The CDR3 coding sequence is TGTGCCAGCAGTCCTAGACAGGGCCCTAACTACGAGCAGTACTTC.